The rows below give T cell receptor beta chains drawn from one sample of a study of Graves' ophthalmopathy and Graves' hyperthyroidism. TCRdb re-analysed the multiplex PCR reads in MiXCR, keeping a single row per CDR3 protein. This sample has about 370,000 distinct CDR3 sequences; about 18% occur once, and the top ten carry around 2.4%. The material sequenced was peripheral blood. All receptors come from an adult woman with stable Graves' hyperthyroidism. Each CDR3 is given with its conserved first and last residue. D genes are given only for firm matches. Some rows have no size entry. The others give once, few or many, or a class for an expanded clone.

d_call: .
v_call: TRBV30
clone_size: .
j_call: TRBJ2-2
cdr3_aa: CAWSVRPGGTNFPGELFF
cdr3_nt: TGTGCCTGGAGTGTACGGCCAGGGGGGACCAACTTTCCGGGGGAGCTGTTTTTT

d_call: TRBD2
v_call: TRBV12-3/TRBV12-4
clone_size: many
j_call: TRBJ2-2
cdr3_aa: CASSLISSGSRFVNTGELFF
cdr3_nt: TGTGCCAGCAGTTTAATCTCTAGCGGGAGTCGTTTTGTAAACACCGGGGAGCTGTTTTTT

d_call: .
v_call: TRBV6-2/TRBV6-3
clone_size: .
j_call: TRBJ1-2
cdr3_aa: CASSLAAGGYTF
cdr3_nt: TGTGCCAGCAGTTTGGCAGCGGGTGGCTACACCTTC

d_call: .
v_call: TRBV20-1
clone_size: .
j_call: TRBJ2-5
cdr3_aa: CSALRYQETQYF
cdr3_nt: TGCAGTGCTCTAAGGTATCAAGAGACCCAGTACTTC

d_call: .
v_call: TRBV10-3
clone_size: many
j_call: TRBJ1-6
cdr3_aa: CAISEGGDNSPLHF
cdr3_nt: TGTGCCATCAGTGAAGGAGGGGATAATTCACCCCTCCACTTT

d_call: .
v_call: TRBV11-2
clone_size: many
j_call: TRBJ2-7
cdr3_aa: CASSLELTYEQYF
cdr3_nt: TGTGCCAGCAGCTTAGAACTGACCTACGAGCAGTACTTC

d_call: .
v_call: TRBV27
clone_size: many
j_call: TRBJ2-7
cdr3_aa: CASSYSAAYNYEQYF
cdr3_nt: TGTGCCAGCAGTTACAGCGCCGCATATAATTACGAGCAGTACTTC

d_call: TRBD2
v_call: TRBV6-1
clone_size: many
j_call: TRBJ2-5
cdr3_aa: CASSEDTSGTETQYF
cdr3_nt: TGTGCCAGCAGTGAAGATACTAGCGGGACAGAGACCCAGTACTTC

d_call: .
v_call: TRBV6-5
clone_size: many
j_call: TRBJ1-6
cdr3_aa: CASKGGGNSYNSPLHF
cdr3_nt: TGTGCCAGCAAGGGGGGGGGGAACTCCTATAATTCACCCCTCCACTTT

d_call: .
v_call: TRBV19
clone_size: many
j_call: TRBJ1-2
cdr3_aa: CASSNIDGYTF
cdr3_nt: TGTGCCAGTAGTAACATTGATGGCTACACCTTC

d_call: TRBD1
v_call: TRBV12-3/TRBV12-4
clone_size: once
j_call: TRBJ2-5
cdr3_aa: CASSGTADETQYF
cdr3_nt: TGTGCCAGCAGCGGGACAGCTGACGAGACCCAGTACTTC

d_call: .
v_call: TRBV19
clone_size: many
j_call: TRBJ1-1
cdr3_aa: CASSIEGQFATGNTEAFF
cdr3_nt: TGTGCCAGTAGTATAGAGGGCCAGTTCGCTACGGGGAACACTGAAGCTTTCTTT

d_call: .
v_call: TRBV28
clone_size: many
j_call: TRBJ1-2
cdr3_aa: CASSRVMVGAHGYTF
cdr3_nt: TGTGCCAGCAGTCGTGTTATGGTAGGGGCGCATGGCTACACCTTC

d_call: TRBD2
v_call: TRBV6-4
clone_size: many
j_call: TRBJ2-7
cdr3_aa: CASRKVLGTSGRKGAYEQYF
cdr3_nt: TGTGCCAGCAGGAAAGTATTGGGGACTAGCGGGAGGAAAGGCGCCTACGAGCAGTACTTC

d_call: .
v_call: TRBV3-1
clone_size: many
j_call: TRBJ1-1
cdr3_aa: CASSQGHYTEAFF
cdr3_nt: TGTGCCAGCAGCCAAGGACACTACACTGAAGCTTTCTTT

d_call: TRBD1
v_call: TRBV14
clone_size: many
j_call: TRBJ2-7
cdr3_aa: CASSYSRQGTQQYF
cdr3_nt: TGTGCCAGCAGCTATTCGAGACAGGGCACTCAGCAGTACTTC

d_call: TRBD2
v_call: TRBV25-1
clone_size: many
j_call: TRBJ2-7
cdr3_aa: CASSHGTSGRGTYEQYF
cdr3_nt: TGTGCCAGCAGCCACGGGACTAGCGGGAGGGGAACCTACGAGCAGTACTTC

d_call: .
v_call: TRBV5-1
clone_size: .
j_call: TRBJ2-6
cdr3_aa: CASRQSSGANVLTF
cdr3_nt: TGCGCCAGTAGACAGAGCTCTGGGGCCAACGTCCTGACTTTC

d_call: .
v_call: TRBV19
clone_size: many
j_call: TRBJ1-6
cdr3_aa: CASSRQAPGSPLHF
cdr3_nt: TGTGCCAGCAGTCGACAGGCACCCGGATCACCCCTCCACTTT

d_call: TRBD2
v_call: TRBV15
clone_size: .
j_call: TRBJ2-3
cdr3_aa: CVTSRGGSGRAVRDTQYF
cdr3_nt: TGTGTCACCAGCAGAGGAGGGAGCGGGAGGGCCGTAAGAGATACGCAGTATTTT

d_call: TRBD1
v_call: TRBV6-5
clone_size: many
j_call: TRBJ2-2
cdr3_aa: CASELSDREAGELFF
cdr3_nt: TGTGCCAGCGAGTTATCGGACAGGGAAGCCGGGGAGCTGTTTTTT

d_call: .
v_call: TRBV12-3/TRBV12-4
clone_size: many
j_call: TRBJ1-5
cdr3_aa: CASSLGGEPQHF
cdr3_nt: TGTGCCAGCAGTTTGGGTGGCGAGCCCCAGCATTTT

d_call: .
v_call: TRBV6-2/TRBV6-3
clone_size: many
j_call: TRBJ2-5
cdr3_aa: CASSFGTSETQYF
cdr3_nt: TGTGCCAGCAGTTTCGGGACTTCGGAGACCCAGTACTTC

d_call: .
v_call: TRBV6-2/TRBV6-3
clone_size: .
j_call: TRBJ1-2
cdr3_aa: CASSYSIGHTF
cdr3_nt: TGTGCCAGCAGTTACTCGATCGGCCACACCTTC

d_call: .
v_call: TRBV6-2/TRBV6-3
clone_size: many
j_call: TRBJ2-7
cdr3_aa: CAGSYAYEQYF
cdr3_nt: TGTGCCGGCAGTTACGCCTACGAGCAGTACTTC

d_call: .
v_call: TRBV12-3/TRBV12-4
clone_size: many
j_call: TRBJ1-1
cdr3_aa: CASGPFRTEAFF
cdr3_nt: TGTGCCAGCGGACCATTTCGGACTGAAGCTTTCTTT

d_call: .
v_call: TRBV25-1
clone_size: many
j_call: TRBJ1-1
cdr3_aa: CASSVVGGGTEAFF
cdr3_nt: TGTGCCAGCAGTGTGGTCGGGGGAGGCACTGAAGCTTTCTTT

d_call: .
v_call: TRBV28
clone_size: many
j_call: TRBJ2-2
cdr3_aa: CASSAGVAGELFF
cdr3_nt: TGTGCCAGCAGTGCAGGGGTAGCCGGGGAGCTGTTTTTT

d_call: TRBD2
v_call: TRBV7-8
clone_size: many
j_call: TRBJ2-3
cdr3_aa: CASSLEGGRAGDTQYF
cdr3_nt: TGTGCCAGCAGCTTAGAGGGCGGGAGGGCAGGGGATACGCAGTATTTT